The sample holds a few counts of the clone carrying this TCR beta chain. J was trimmed by 2 bases and V by 1 base; bases with no gene match: 5. The CDR3 is made up of 18 amino acids. From germline, CDR1 is SGHTA and CDR2 FQGTGA. The data derive from a study of blood T cell repertoires in COVID-19. Study-level background: Some COVID-19 samples were acute and others convalescent; all came from the United States, Italy and Spain. PBMCs, B-cell-depleted T cells, or T cells were the source of the cDNA or gDNA that made up the material.

Assay: immunoSEQ multiplex PCR; the TCRdb copy retains only in-frame clones and omits some. Of a few hundred thousand clones listed, approximately 85% are singletons. The sample was peripheral blood. The origin of this receptor is an older man with acute or convalescent COVID-19. The chain links TRBV7-3 to TRBJ2-7; 16 nucleotides line up with TRBD2. The CDR3 loop reads CASSLMGTSGRATYEQYF. The CDR3 DNA sequence: TGTGCCAGCAGCTTAATGGGGACTAGCGGGAGGGCCACCTACGAGCAGTACTTC. Full variable domain (outside the CDR3, taken from reference TRBV7-3 and TRBJ2-7): GAGVSQTPSNKVTEKGKYVELRCDPISGHTALYWYRQSLGQGPEFLIYFQGTGAADDSGLPNDRFFAVRPEGSVSTLKIQRTERGDSAVYLCASSLMGTSGRATYEQYFGPGTRLTVT.